This T cell receptor (beta chain) was found in a study of T cell responses to AZD1222 COVID-19 vaccine. Study-wide findings and caveats: Scientists sampled the repertoires only once the peak T cell response had passed.

Notes on this clone: The antigen is undetermined.

The ends were cut back, 4 bases at V and 6 bases at J, with 11 bases in the middle. The germline gives CDR1 SGHRS, CDR2 YFSETQ. The CDR3 extends over 12 amino acids. Assay: immunoSEQ multiplex PCR; the TCRdb copy retains only in-frame clones and omits some. The repertoire has more than 100,000 clones, around 87% of them found once; the top ten carry approximately 1.5%. The chain recombines TRBV5-1 with TRBJ2-7, with D uncertain. This sequence originates from an adult in good health. Sequencing was performed on peripheral blood, taken on day 0 of AZD1222 vaccination. CDR3 residues: CASSTRAGEQYF. The CDR3 DNA reads TGCGCCAGCAGCACCCGGGCTGGCGAGCAGTACTTC.